In its sample, the clone carrying this T cell receptor (beta chain) was seen a few times. What it recognizes is unknown. This sample stems from a study of vaccination and CD4 T cells after COVID-19. Study overall: Stimulation used overlapping spike peptides from SARS-CoV-2, HCoV-NL63, HCoV-OC43 and HCoV-229E. Findings and caveats of the study: Spike mono-reactivity was found in 304 of 307 vaccine-specific clones from convalescent patients.

The Oncomine TCR Beta short-read assay was applied to DNA of cultured CD4+ T cells. TCRdb analysed the PCR reads with MiXCR anew, one entry per CDR3 protein. The table has about 6,800 distinct CDR3 sequences, 50% to 60% seen once. Treatment noted: approximately nine-day PBMC culture with coronavirus spike peptide pools or control peptides (ViraFEST assay). Collection of the unexposed donor's CD4+ T cells took place before the COVID-19 pandemic (2011-2018). Trimming cost V 0 bases and J 11 bases, with 14 bases left between them. CDR1 and CDR2 (germline): SGHRS, YFSETQ. This CDR3 comprises 13 residues. V and J are TRBV5-1 and TRBJ1-1, with D maybe TRBD1 (6 bases). Sequencing used CD4+ T cells from blood, cultured in vitro. This sequence originates from a human donor in good health. The CDR3 coding sequence is TGCGCCAGCAGCTTGGCCGAAAGGGGGGACGCTTTCTTT. Protein: CASSLAERGDAFF.